This entry lists 16 T cell receptor beta chains sequenced from one sample in a study of blood T cell repertoires in COVID-19. TCRdb keeps only in-frame clones here, not all; method: immunoSEQ multiplex PCR. Of 250,000 to 350,000 clones in the sample, more than 65% were seen once. What was sequenced was peripheral blood. These receptors originate from a person in their 70s with COVID-19, enrolled during active disease.

The chain recombines TRBV28 with TRBJ2-7; TRBD1 agrees at 7 bases. J was trimmed by 1 base and V by 4 bases; bases with no gene match: 13. Germline CDR1 MDHEN, CDR2 SYDVKM. The CDR3 has 17 amino acids. The chain's CDR3 is CASSSLYSGTASYEQYF. CDR3 in DNA: TGTGCCAGCAGTTCCCTCTACTCCGGGACAGCTTCCTACGAGCAGTACTTC.

The gene calls are TRBV6-5 and TRBJ1-2; 10 nucleotides line up with TRBD1. The CDR3 has 15 amino acids. V gave up 6 bases and J gave up 2 bases; unmatched junction bases: 6. The germline V gene encodes CDR1 MNHEY and CDR2 SVGAGI. CDR3 sequence: CASSLRQGANYGYTF. CDR3 nucleotides: TGTGCCAGCAGCCTCAGACAGGGGGCGAACTATGGCTACACCTTC.

This chain connects TRBV27 to TRBJ1-1; 9 bases agree with TRBD1. The CDR3 runs to 16 residues. The V and J ends lost 5 bases and 1 base, in that order; junction bases with no gene match: 8. Germline loops: CDR1 MNHEY, CDR2 SMNVEV (reference sequence). This CDR3 is CASSARPGQGNTEAFF. CDR3 bases: TGTGCCAGCAGTGCGCGACCGGGACAGGGGAACACTGAAGCTTTCTTT.

The chain combines TRBV5-4 with TRBJ2-1; TRBD1 matches at 10 bases. Trimming took 4 bases from V and 6 from J; bases not matched to a gene: 7. The CDR3 covers 15 residues. The germline CDR1 and CDR2 sequences are SGHNT and YYREEE (reference sequence). The CDR3 protein is CASSDRGRWGNEQFF. CDR3 nucleotide sequence: TGTGCCAGCAGCGACAGGGGGCGGTGGGGCAATGAGCAGTTCTTC.

This rearrangement joins TRBV6-5 to TRBJ1-5; 8 nucleotides line up with TRBD1. The germline CDR1 and CDR2 sequences are MNHEY and SVGAGI. The CDR3 runs to 15 residues. The V gene end was trimmed by 7 bases and the J gene end by 0 bases; junction bases not matched to a gene: 5. CDR3 amino acids: CASTPDRASNQPQHF. The DNA of the CDR3 is TGTGCCAGCACCCCGGACAGGGCTAGCAATCAGCCCCAGCATTTT.

This chain uses TRBV9 with TRBJ1-3; D is possibly TRBD1 (6 bases). The germline V and J ends were trimmed by 0 bases and 6 bases, with 16 bases remaining between them. Germline-derived CDR1 and CDR2 are SGDLS and YYNGEE. The CDR3 spans 16 residues. The DNA for the CDR3 is TGTGCCAGCAGCGTAGACCCCCCGGGGGGGGCAAACACCATATATTTT. It codes for CASSVDPPGGANTIYF. Variable domain in full (rest from reference TRBV9 and TRBJ1-3): DSGVTQTPKHLITATGQRVTLRCSPRSGDLSVYWYQQSLDQGLQFLIQYYNGEERAKGNILERFSAQQFPDLHSELNLSSLELGDSALYFCASSVDPPGGANTIYFGEGSWLTVV.

The genes are TRBV4-2 and TRBJ1-1; the D is unclear. The length of the CDR3 is 11 residues. Deletions cut 1 base from V and 7 bases from J, with 4 bases between. CDR1 is LGHNA and CDR2 is YNFKEQ in the germline V gene. CDR3 sequence reads: CASSQGGEAFF. The DNA for the CDR3 is TGTGCCAGCAGCCAAGGCGGTGAAGCTTTCTTT.

The rearrangement links TRBV7-3 to TRBJ2-7; 7 nucleotides line up with TRBD2. Germline CDR1 and CDR2: SGHTA and FQGTGA. The CDR3 runs to 15 residues. The V segment lost 3 bases and the J segment 2 bases; nucleotides outside the gene matches: 7. This CDR3 reads CASSLTGGIPYEQYF. DNA of the CDR3: TGTGCCAGCAGCTTGACCGGGGGGATACCCTACGAGCAGTACTTC. Full variable domain (rest looked up from reference TRBV7-3 and TRBJ2-7): GAGVSQTPSNKVTEKGKYVELRCDPISGHTALYWYRQSLGQGPEFLIYFQGTGAADDSGLPNDRFFAVRPEGSVSTLKIQRTERGDSAVYLCASSLTGGIPYEQYFGPGTRLTVT.

This chain connects TRBV19 to TRBJ2-3; 11 nucleotides match TRBD2. Germline assignment: CDR1 LNHDA and CDR2 SQIVND (reference sequence). Trimming cost V 5 bases and J 7 bases; bases outside gene matches: 8. The CDR3 length is 15 residues. CDR3 in amino acids: CASSVGLAASHTQYF. The DNA of the CDR3 is TGTGCCAGTAGTGTGGGACTAGCGGCCTCCCATACGCAGTATTTT.

The V and J genes are TRBV18 and TRBJ2-3, with 13 bases lining up with TRBD2. CDR3 length equals 19 residues. The junction had 12 bases not matched to a gene; V was cut back by 2 bases and J by 4 bases. Germline assignment: CDR1 KGHSH and CDR2 LQKENI. CDR3 in DNA: TGTGCCAGCTCACCAACCGGACTAGCGGGGGCCCCTGGGGCAGATACGCAGTATTTT. It specifies CASSPTGLAGAPGADTQYF.

The V call is TRBV6-5, the J call TRBJ1-1; D not resolved. The germline V gene has CDR1 MNHEY and CDR2 SVGAGI. CDR3 length: 13 residues. V was cut by 7 bases and J by 4 bases, with 13 bases left in between. The CDR3 coding sequence is TGTGCCAGCAAGCCCGGAGGAGTCACTGAAGCTTTCTTT. Translating it yields CASKPGGVTEAFF.

The chain links TRBV5-1 to TRBJ1-1, with TRBD1 matching over 7 bases. The trim removed 1 base at V and 1 base at J, leaving 10 bases unmatched. The CDR3 sequence is 17 residues long. Germline loops: CDR1 SGHRS, CDR2 YFSETQ. CDR3 in amino acids: CASSLYMRDRKNTEAFF. DNA of the CDR3: TGCGCCAGCAGCTTGTATATGCGGGACAGAAAGAACACTGAAGCTTTCTTT.

CDR3 protein: CASSYSRGRVAGYNEQFF. The CDR3 DNA reads as TGTGCCAGCAGTTACTCGAGGGGCAGGGTAGCGGGGTACAATGAGCAGTTCTTC. The chain carries TRBV6-2 or TRBV6-3 and TRBJ2-1; 8 positions match TRBD2. V lost 0 bases and J lost 4; bases outside the gene matches: 11. CDR1 is MNHEY and CDR2 is SVGEGT in the germline V gene. This CDR3 region has 18 residues.

The V and J genes are TRBV6-6 and TRBJ2-7; tentatively, D is TRBD1 (6 bases). Germline V gene sequence: CDR1 MNHNY, CDR2 SVGAGI (reference sequence). Deletions cut 2 bases from V and 6 bases from J, with 20 bases between. The CDR3 is 16 residues long. The CDR3 nucleotides are TGTGCCAGCAGTTACGGGGGCCTAACCGTTAAAGGCGAGCAGTACTTC. Translated: CASSYGGLTVKGEQYF.

This rearrangement joins TRBV6-5 to TRBJ2-7, with 9 bases that match TRBD2. Germline V gene lookup returns CDR1 MNHEY and CDR2 SVGAGI. The CDR3 runs 14 residues. V was pared by 7 bases and J by 9 bases, with 13 bases of the junction left unmatched. In DNA form, the CDR3 reads TGTGCCAGCACTCCCAGCGGGGGGCTGTCTGGGCAGTACTTC. Translation: CASTPSGGLSGQYF.

The rearrangement uses TRBV28 and TRBJ1-4; no clear D gene. CDR3 size: 13 residues. Germline V CDR1 and CDR2: MDHEN, SYDVKM. V was shortened by 5 bases and J by 8 bases, with 12 bases between the two germline ends. The CDR3 sequence is CASSIVGREKLFF. CDR3 nucleotide sequence: TGTGCCAGCAGTATAGTGGGCCGCGAAAAACTGTTTTTT.